Listed here are 25 T cell receptor beta chains from one sample, sequenced in a study of T cell responses to AZD1222 COVID-19 vaccine. Here immunoSEQ multiplex PCR was the method, and the copy in TCRdb shows in-frame clones only, minus some. The sample has 100,000 to 150,000 clones, 80% to 95% seen once. Sequenced material: peripheral blood, taken 28 days after the second AZD1222 dose. The receptors were sampled from an adult who received the AZD1222 COVID-19 vaccine.

The chain is built from TRBV27 and TRBJ1-2; 11 bases fit TRBD1. The CDR3 runs to 15 residues. CDR1 and CDR2 (germline): MNHEY, SMNVEV (reference sequence). The ends lost 5 bases at V and 5 bases at J; junction bases unmatched: 7. CDR3 DNA: TGTGCCAGCAGTCCCCCCGGGACAGGGGGGTATGGCTACACCTTC. This sequence encodes CASSPPGTGGYGYTF.

The rearrangement joins TRBV3-1 (or the pseudogene TRBV3-2) to TRBJ2-1; D not certain. The CDR3 is made up of 15 amino acids. Germline V gene sequence: CDR1 LGHDT, CDR2 YNNKEL (reference sequence). V lost 1 base and J lost 7, with 14 bases in between. Written as DNA, the CDR3 is TGTGCCAGCAGCCAAGGCTGGGGTGGGTCTAATGAGCAGTTCTTC. This gives the protein CASSQGWGGSNEQFF.

This clone was counted once. Relative to the germline gene, one junction end is altered; a read error may explain this. The chain links TRBV28 to TRBJ2-1; TRBD2 matches at 8 bases. The CDR3 runs to 16 residues. Germline values: CDR1 MDHEN, CDR2 SYDVKM. The CDR3 here is CASSPPSGLAGAGRIF. The CDR3 coding sequence is TGTGCCAGCAGTCCCCCCTCGGGGCTAGCGGGTGCGGGGAGGATCTTC.

This clone came up once. V usage is TRBV4-2 and J usage is TRBJ2-1; 11 bases match TRBD2. Germline CDR1 and CDR2: LGHNA and YNFKEQ. V was clipped by 0 bases and J by 6 bases; unmatched bases: 10. The CDR3 length is 18 residues. CDR3 in amino acids: CASSQEITSGSGLNEQFF. In DNA form, the CDR3 reads TGTGCCAGCAGCCAAGAAATAACTAGCGGGAGCGGACTCAATGAGCAGTTCTTC.

The chain carries TRBV18 and TRBJ2-7; D possibly corresponds to TRBD1 (5 bases). The CDR3 loop spans 16 amino acids. Germline CDR1 is KGHSH and CDR2 is LQKENI. Trimming took 0 bases from V and 3 from J, leaving 15 bases between them. This CDR3 is CASSPPSGRAHYEQYF. CDR3 sequence (DNA): TGTGCCAGCTCACCACCGAGTGGCAGGGCCCACTACGAGCAGTACTTC.

This chain uses TRBV10-3 with TRBJ2-7; TRBD1 aligns across 7 bases. This CDR3 is built from 13 residues. CDR1 ENHRY and CDR2 SYGVKD come from the germline V gene. V lost 8 bases and J lost 3; bases outside the gene matches: 7. The CDR3 loop is CAIESAGGYEQYF. CDR3 nucleotides: TGTGCCATCGAGTCGGCAGGGGGCTACGAGCAGTACTTC.

The rearrangement links TRBV24-1 to TRBJ2-3; TRBD1 or TRBD2 may be the D gene (5 bases each). V shed 3 bases and J shed 3 bases, with 15 bases lying between them. CDR3 length: 16 amino acids. Germline CDR1 is KGHDR and CDR2 is SFDVKD. The CDR3 loop is CATSDPTRGLTDTQYF. The CDR3 nucleotides are TGTGCCACCAGTGATCCAACTAGGGGTTTGACAGATACGCAGTATTTT.

J is TRBJ2-2 and V is TRBV19; D tentatively fits TRBD1 or TRBD2 (5 bases each). The germline CDR1 and CDR2 sequences are LNHDA and SQIVND (reference sequence). This CDR3 is 14 amino acids long. The V end lost 8 bases, the J end lost 5 bases, and 15 bases lay between the germline ends. This chain's CDR3 is CASCERGGTGELFF. DNA of the CDR3: TGTGCCAGTTGTGAGAGGGGTGGGACCGGGGAGCTGTTTTTT.

This clone was seen a single time. The chain links TRBV10-1 to TRBJ2-5, with D possibly being TRBD1 (6 bases). The CDR3 totals 17 residues. Per germline, CDR1 WNHNN and CDR2 SYGVQD (reference sequence). V shed 0 bases and J shed 1 base, with 15 bases lying between them. CDR3 DNA sequence: TGCGCCAGCAGTGAGTCTGACAGGCCATGTACCCAAGAGACCCAGTACTTC. Translated: CASSESDRPCTQETQYF.

In this sample, this clone turned up once. J is TRBJ1-2 and V is TRBV28, with D hard to call. Germline V CDR1 and CDR2: MDHEN, SYDVKM. The ends were cut back, 6 bases at V and 1 base at J, with 18 bases in the middle. The CDR3 is 16 amino acids. CDR3 nucleotides: TGTGCCAGCAGCCTTAGCCCCTTGGGAGATAACTATGGCTACACCTTC. Its translation is CASSLSPLGDNYGYTF.

The chain couples TRBV30 to TRBJ2-3; no clear D gene. This CDR3 comprises 15 residues. CDR1 GTSNPN and CDR2 SVGIG come from the germline V gene (reference sequence). V was shortened by 1 base and J by 1 base, with 12 bases between the two germline ends. The CDR3 region has the DNA TGTGCCTGGAGTGCGACTCCGGCAGGCACAGATACGCAGTATTTT. Translation: CAWSATPAGTDTQYF. Filled out from reference TRBV30 and TRBJ2-3, the complete variable domain reads SQTIHQWPATLVQPVGSPLSLECTVEGTSNPNLYWYRQAAGRGLQLLFYSVGIGQISSEVPQNLSASRPQDRQFILSSKKLLLSDSGFYLCAWSATPAGTDTQYFGPGTRLTVL.

The V call is TRBV13, the J call TRBJ1-2; 9 bases fit TRBD1. CDR3 length: 15 residues. V lost 5 bases and J lost 0; bases outside the gene matches: 4. Germline V gene lookup returns CDR1 PRHDT and CDR2 FYEKMQ (reference sequence). CDR3 amino acids: CASSPRTGANYGYTF. CDR3 coding DNA: TGTGCCAGCAGCCCCCGGACAGGGGCTAACTATGGCTACACCTTC.

This chain links TRBV4-1 with TRBJ2-3; 10 nucleotides align to TRBD1. CDR1 is MGHRA, CDR2 YSYEKL, per germline. The CDR3 contains 20 residues. Trimming at V came to 0 bases and at J to 3 bases, leaving 15 bases not matched to a gene. For the CDR3, the DNA is TGCGCCAGCAGCCAAGATAGAGGGGGCACGGGACAGGGGCAAACAGATACGCAGTATTTT. It yields the protein CASSQDRGGTGQGQTDTQYF.

The chain links TRBV27 to TRBJ1-1, with 7 bases aligning to TRBD1. CDR3 length equals 15 residues. Losses at the gene ends were 6 bases for V and 5 bases for J; bases not matched to a gene: 12. Germline values: CDR1 MNHEY, CDR2 SMNVEV (reference sequence). CDR3 sequence reads: CASRQRQGVSTEAFF. For the CDR3, the DNA is TGTGCCAGCAGACAACGACAGGGTGTAAGTACTGAAGCTTTCTTT.

This clone was seen a single time. The rearrangement uses TRBV18 and TRBJ1-2; tentatively, D is TRBD1 (6 bases). CDR3 length equals 15 residues. V was shortened by 3 bases and J by 4 bases, with 15 bases between the two germline ends. The V gene's germline CDR1 is KGHSH and CDR2 LQKENI. The CDR3 DNA is TGTGCCAGCTCACCGGGGGCGGAGTACACCTATGGCTACACCTTC. This encodes CASSPGAEYTYGYTF.

J is TRBJ1-3 and V is TRBV25-1; D perhaps matches TRBD1 (5 bases). The V end lost 4 bases, the J end lost 2 bases, and 18 bases lay between the germline ends. The CDR3 is made up of 17 amino acids. CDR1 is MGHDK and CDR2 is SYGVNS in the germline V gene. The CDR3 DNA sequence: TGTGCCAGCAGTGGGAAATGGGGGGGAGAGACTGGAAACACCATATATTTT. It specifies CASSGKWGGETGNTIYF.

V and J are TRBV30 and TRBJ2-7; D uncertain. This CDR3 comprises 12 residues. V lost 0 bases to trimming and J lost 2 bases, with 5 bases between them. Germline-derived CDR1 and CDR2 are GTSNPN and SVGIG (reference sequence). This chain's CDR3 is CAWSVVPYEQYF. The CDR3 DNA reads TGTGCCTGGAGTGTAGTTCCCTACGAGCAGTACTTC.

The chain couples TRBV6-2 or TRBV6-3 to TRBJ1-1; 9 bases are shared with TRBD1. The germline CDR1 and CDR2 sequences are MNHEY and SVGEGT. V was clipped by 2 bases and J by 3 bases; unmatched bases: 7. CDR3 length: 16 amino acids. DNA of the CDR3: TGTGCCAGCAGTTACCTGACAGGGGGGCGGCACACTGAAGCTTTCTTT. This encodes CASSYLTGGRHTEAFF.

J is TRBJ2-7 and V is TRBV5-1, with 11 bases lining up with TRBD1. This CDR3 has 15 residues. After removal of 0 bases from V and 5 bases from J, the junction contained 4 bases not matched to a gene. Germline V CDR1 and CDR2: SGHRS, YFSETQ. The chain's CDR3 is CASSLGGQGANEQYF. CDR3 nucleotide sequence: TGCGCCAGCAGCTTGGGAGGACAGGGGGCCAACGAGCAGTACTTC.

V and J are TRBV7-7 and TRBJ2-5; possibly TRBD2 for D (6 bases). The V end was cut by 0 bases, the J end by 4 bases, with 9 bases between. The CDR3 length is 14 residues. Germline CDR1 and CDR2: SSHAT and FNYEAQ (reference sequence). This CDR3 reads CASSLAGTGETQYF. CDR3 nucleotide sequence: TGTGCCAGCAGCTTAGCGGGGACTGGAGAGACCCAGTACTTC.

V and J are TRBV27 and TRBJ2-7, with TRBD1 identical over 10 bases. Germline CDR1 reads MNHEY; CDR2 reads SMNVEV (reference sequence). This CDR3 has 14 residues. J lost 5 bases, V lost 8 bases, and 9 bases had no gene match. The CDR3 DNA sequence: TGTGCCAGCCGTCACGGGGACAGGGGACACGAGCAGTACTTC. Translation: CASRHGDRGHEQYF.

The chain recombines TRBV7-8 with TRBJ2-7, with 7 bases that match TRBD1. Germline CDR1 and CDR2: SGHVS and FQNEAQ. This CDR3 has 14 amino acids. The ends lost 6 bases at V and 1 base at J; junction bases unmatched: 6. The CDR3 sequence: CASRQRQGSYEQYF. The CDR3 nucleotides are TGTGCCAGCAGACAGCGACAGGGTTCCTACGAGCAGTACTTC.

The chain joins TRBV7-8 to TRBJ2-7; 13 bases are a match to TRBD2. CDR1 is SGHVS and CDR2 is FQNEAQ in the germline V gene. Losses at the gene ends were 5 bases for V and 12 bases for J; bases not matched to a gene: 13. The CDR3 totals 15 residues. The CDR3 spells CASSPLRTSGSGWYF. CDR3 nucleotide sequence: TGTGCCAGCAGCCCCCTCCGGACTAGCGGGAGTGGATGGTACTTC.

The chain couples TRBV7-8 to TRBJ1-1; D unresolved. Germline assignment: CDR1 SGHVS and CDR2 FQNEAQ. The CDR3 contains 17 residues. Trimming removed 0 bases from V and 1 base from J, with 15 bases in between. This chain's CDR3 is CASSLAAGRSRNTEAFF. Written as DNA, the CDR3 is TGTGCCAGCAGCTTAGCGGCGGGGAGGTCGAGGAACACTGAAGCTTTCTTT.

This clone appeared a few times. The chain joins TRBV7-7 to TRBJ2-2; D is possibly TRBD1 (6 bases). Germline CDR1 and CDR2: SSHAT and FNYEAQ (reference sequence). Trimming took 5 bases from V and 1 from J, leaving 14 bases between them. The CDR3 runs 16 residues. This CDR3 reads CASSPLRGQNTGELFF. CDR3 in DNA: TGTGCCAGCAGCCCTCTAAGGGGACAGAACACCGGGGAGCTGTTTTTT.